These T cell receptor beta chains were read from a single sample in a study of T cells in Graves' hyperthyroidism and ophthalmopathy. TCRdb redid the calling of the multiplex PCR reads with MiXCR, one entry per CDR3 protein. The table shows around 350,000 distinct CDR3 sequences, with over 10% occurring only once. The sample was blood. Receptors were obtained from a young woman with Graves' hyperthyroidism. Both conserved end residues are part of each CDR3. The D gene is left open where the match is weak. Size values are once, few and many counts, or a class for expanded clones, and some rows have none.

>TRBJ2-2|TRBV7-2|-|many
TGTGCCAGCAGCTTAGCAGGCCCTAGTAGAAACACCGGGGAGCTGTTTTTT
CASSLAGPSRNTGELFF
>TRBJ1-1|TRBV6-1|TRBD1|many
TGTGCCAGCAGAATACAGGGGGCGGGCACTGAAGCTTTCTTT
CASRIQGAGTEAFF
>TRBJ2-5|TRBV20-1|-|many
TGCAGTGCTAGAGCCACAGCGTACCAAGAGACCCAGTACTTC
CSARATAYQETQYF
>TRBJ1-2|TRBV7-9|-|many
TGTGCCAGCACGTATACAGGTGGCGAAGGCTACACCTTC
CASTYTGGEGYTF
>TRBJ1-2|TRBV7-9|-|many
TGTGCCAGCAGTCTGGGGGGGGGCATCTATGGCTACACCTTC
CASSLGGGIYGYTF
>TRBJ1-6|TRBV6-1|-|many
TGTGCCAGCAGTTCCAGGGACTTTGGCTCCTATAATTCACCCCTCCACTTT
CASSSRDFGSYNSPLHF
>TRBJ2-7|TRBV19|-|-
TGTGCCAGTAGTATGAGTTTGATGGACGAGCAGTACTTC
CASSMSLMDEQYF
>TRBJ2-5|TRBV12-3/TRBV12-4|-|-
TGTGCCAGCAGCTTAGTTAATTTAGAGACCCAGTACTTC
CASSLVNLETQYF
>TRBJ1-1|TRBV19|-|-
TGTGCCAGTAGTATAAGCCCGATGGGAGGGAGGCCTGAAGCTTTCTTT
CASSISPMGGRPEAFF
>TRBJ2-5|TRBV24-1|TRBD2|many
TGTGCCACCAGTCCTAGCGGACGGGCTTTGGTAGAGACCCAGTACTTC
CATSPSGRALVETQYF
>TRBJ2-2|TRBV2|TRBD2|many
TGTGCCATCAACAGGGGCGGCGGGAGGGCCGCCGGGGAGCTGTTTTTT
CAINRGGGRAAGELFF
>TRBJ2-6|TRBV7-3|-|many
TGTGCCAGCAGACAGGGAGGCTCTGGGGCCAACGTCCTGACTTTC
CASRQGGSGANVLTF
>TRBJ2-7|TRBV20-1|-|-
TGCAGTGCTGCGGGGGACAGCTCCTACGAGCAGTACTTC
CSAAGDSSYEQYF
>TRBJ1-6|TRBV7-9|TRBD1|few
TGTGCCAGCAGCGGAGGGACAGGGGGGCCCAAAGATCCCCTCCACTTT
CASSGGTGGPKDPLHF
>TRBJ2-5|TRBV7-2|-|many
TGTGCCAGCGTCTCTTTAGGGGATCCGAAAGAGACCCAGTACTTC
CASVSLGDPKETQYF
>TRBJ2-3|TRBV11-2|-|many
TGTGCCAGCAGCTTAAACAGGGTTGCAGATACGCAGTATTTT
CASSLNRVADTQYF
>TRBJ2-2|TRBV2|TRBD1|many
TGTGCCAGCAGTGACACAGGGGAATCCGGGGAGCTGTTTTTT
CASSDTGESGELFF
>TRBJ2-3|TRBV5-1|-|few
TGCGCCAGCAGAGAGGTTATTAGCACAGATACGCAGTATTTT
CASREVISTDTQYF
>TRBJ2-7|TRBV6-1|-|-
TGTGCCAGCAGTCGCCACAGAGACACCTACGAGCAGTACTTC
CASSRHRDTYEQYF
>TRBJ1-3|TRBV3-1|TRBD1|few
TGTGCCAGCAGCCACACCGGACAGGGCGGAAACACCATATATTTT
CASSHTGQGGNTIYF
>TRBJ2-1|TRBV30|-|many
TGTGCCTGGGACAGCGCAGATTACAATGAGCAGTTCTTC
CAWDSADYNEQFF
>TRBJ2-1|TRBV6-2/TRBV6-3|TRBD2|many
TGTGCCAGCAGTTACTCGGGACTAGCGGGATCCAATGAGCAGTTCTTC
CASSYSGLAGSNEQFF
>TRBJ1-5|TRBV20-1|-|many
TGCAGTGCTACAGGCGCAGGGTACCGTGAGCCCCAGCATTTT
CSATGAGYREPQHF
>TRBJ2-5|TRBV7-9|TRBD1|-
TGTGCCAGCAGCGAAACAGGGGTGTGGGCCCAGTACTTC
CASSETGVWAQYF
>TRBJ2-1|TRBV3-1|-|-
TGTGCCAGCAGCCAGGGGGTGGTGGATGAGCAGTTCTTC
CASSQGVVDEQFF
>TRBJ1-5|TRBV6-2/TRBV6-3|-|many
TGTGCCAGCAGTTCTTCCCGGGGGGCCCCATATCAGCCCCAGCATTTT
CASSSSRGAPYQPQHF
>TRBJ1-5|TRBV20-1|-|many
TGCAGTGCTAGAGCCTACGGGACGCGTCAGCCCCAGCATTTT
CSARAYGTRQPQHF
>TRBJ2-2|TRBV4-3|-|many
TGCGCCAGCAGCCAAGTTGGAGACACCGGGGAGCTGTTTTTT
CASSQVGDTGELFF
>TRBJ2-3|TRBV2|TRBD1|many
TGTGCCAGCAGCGGGGGACAGGGCACAGATACGCAGTATTTT
CASSGGQGTDTQYF
>TRBJ1-3|TRBV7-6|-|-
TGTGCCAGCAGTCCAACGGGACACCACTCTGGAAACACCATATATTTT
CASSPTGHHSGNTIYF
>TRBJ2-7|TRBV5-1|-|-
TGCGCCAGCAGCTTAACAGGGTCAGCCTCCTACGAGCAGTACTTC
CASSLTGSASYEQYF
>TRBJ2-2|TRBV6-2/TRBV6-3|-|many
TGTGCCAGCAGTTACTCCCAGGGAACCGGGGAGCTGTTTTTT
CASSYSQGTGELFF
>TRBJ1-1|TRBV19|-|many
TGTGCCAGTAGTATCCTGAGGGGCACGGGCACTGAAGCTTTCTTT
CASSILRGTGTEAFF
>TRBJ2-7|TRBV3-1|TRBD1|many
TGTGCCAGCAGCCAGAGGACAGGGAGCTCCTACGAGCAGTACTTC
CASSQRTGSSYEQYF
>TRBJ2-5|TRBV5-6|-|many
TGTGCCAGCAGCTTGTCAGTACAAGAGACCCAGTACTTC
CASSLSVQETQYF
>TRBJ1-1|TRBV28|TRBD1|many
TGTGCCAGCAGTCCCCCCGCCCCGACAGGGGGGTTTAGCACTGAAGCTTTCTTT
CASSPPAPTGGFSTEAFF
>TRBJ2-7|TRBV6-2/TRBV6-3|-|few
TGTGCCAGCAGTTACGAGGGGGGGCGGTCTAGCGGCCCCCACGAGCAGTACTTC
CASSYEGGRSSGPHEQYF
>TRBJ2-7|TRBV7-8|-|many
TGTGCCAGCCTAGCTATGGAAGGCGAGCAGTACTTC
CASLAMEGEQYF
>TRBJ1-2|TRBV20-1|-|many
TGCAGTGGACACACTCTTCACTATGGCTACACCTTC
CSGHTLHYGYTF
>TRBJ1-1|TRBV20-1|TRBD1|-
TGCAGTGCAGGGGGCACGTTGAACACTGAAGCTTTCTTT
CSAGGTLNTEAFF
>TRBJ2-7|TRBV20-1|-|-
TGCAGTGCTAGCGAAGGGGCCTACGAGCAGTACTTC
CSASEGAYEQYF
>TRBJ1-6|TRBV2|TRBD1|-
TGTGCCAGCAGTCCAACAGGGGCACTTCTTTCCCTCCACTTT
CASSPTGALLSLHF
>TRBJ2-1|TRBV28|TRBD2|-
TGTGCCAGCAGCCCGGGACTAGCGGGAGGCTATGAGCAGTTCTTC
CASSPGLAGGYEQFF
>TRBJ1-2|TRBV3-1|-|few
TGTACCAGCAGCCTAGGGGAGCGGGGCAGCTACACCTTC
CTSSLGERGSYTF
>TRBJ1-2|TRBV28|-|many
TGTGCCAGCAGTTTAGTGTTAACAGGAGACTATGGCTACACCTTC
CASSLVLTGDYGYTF
>TRBJ2-7|TRBV5-6|TRBD1|many
TGTGCCAGCAGCTCCCCCGACAGGGGGCTTAGCGAGCAGTACTTC
CASSSPDRGLSEQYF
>TRBJ1-1|TRBV13|TRBD1|many
TGTGCCAGCAGTCGGGGACAGGGGCTCGGTGAAGCTTTCTTT
CASSRGQGLGEAFF
>TRBJ1-2|TRBV28|TRBD1|-
TGTGCCAGCTACAGGGGGCAGGGTGGCTACACCTTC
CASYRGQGGYTF
>TRBJ2-7|TRBV5-8|TRBD1|few
TGTGCCAGCAGCGAAACAGGGGGCTCCTACGAGCAGTACTTC
CASSETGGSYEQYF
>TRBJ2-7|TRBV4-1|-|few
TGCGCCAGCAGCCAAGATGAGCGGATCCGGGAGCAGTACTTC
CASSQDERIREQYF
>TRBJ2-7|TRBV7-8|TRBD2|many
TGTGCCAGCAGCTTATACCCCCGCGGGGGGAGCTACGAGCAGTACTTC
CASSLYPRGGSYEQYF
>TRBJ2-7|TRBV28|TRBD1|many
TGTGCCAGCAGAGGACAGGGGGCGTCCTACGAGCAGTACTTC
CASRGQGASYEQYF
>TRBJ2-3|TRBV27|-|many
TGTGCCAGCAGTTTGGGTGGTTTCACAGATACGCAGTATTTT
CASSLGGFTDTQYF
>TRBJ2-1|TRBV12-3/TRBV12-4|-|many
TGTGCCAGCAGTGCCCGACTAGCACAGGGGCCCCACACCGATGAGCAGTTCTTC
CASSARLAQGPHTDEQFF
>TRBJ2-7|TRBV7-9|-|many
TGTGCCAGCACCAGCCGCGGCTCACCTAAGGACTACGAGCAGTACTTC
CASTSRGSPKDYEQYF
>TRBJ2-7|TRBV27|-|-
TGTGCCAGCAGTTTATCCGCCTACGGGAACGAGCAGTACTTC
CASSLSAYGNEQYF
>TRBJ2-7|TRBV2|-|many
-
CASMVNWGLYQQYF